What follows describes a single TCR beta chain. This sample was included in a study of blood T cell repertoires in COVID-19. Study-wide context: COVID-19 samples, acute and convalescent, were from the United States, Italy and Spain.

The data were produced by immunoSEQ multiplex PCR, yet TCRdb's version contains in-frame clones alone and is incomplete. The sample yields about 160,000 clones, approximately 90% seen once. Germline values: CDR1 SGDLS, CDR2 YYNGEE. This CDR3 is 18 amino acids long. V dropped 3 bases and J dropped 0; count of bases not matched to a gene: 8. The rearrangement joins TRBV9 to TRBJ2-3, with 12 positions matching TRBD2. Sequenced: PBMCs or T cells enriched from blood (not recorded which). The sequence was obtained from a woman aged 50 to 60 who had recovered from COVID-19. The CDR3 nucleotides are TGTGCCAGCAGCGCCAAACAACTAGCGGGGGGTAGCACAGATACGCAGTATTTT. Translated, it gives CASSAKQLAGGSTDTQYF.